Included here is one T cell receptor (beta chain) sequence, with context. Its antigen is unidentified. Other DNA sequences of this sample code for an identical CDR3. Caucasian adults living in Nashville, Tennessee, provided all samples. Repertoires were generated with immunoSEQ multiplex PCR, while TCRdb's copy carries only in-frame clones and drops some. There are some 2,500,000 clones in the sample; about nine tenths occur only once, and about 0.41% lies in the top ten. The sample belongs to a study of shared clonotypes between healthy human individuals. Findings of the study overall: Generally, naive subsets came out with larger estimated richness than memory subsets. The study found roughly 5% of naive CD4 clonotypes shared across several donors.

The CDR3 loop spans 13 amino acids. V lost 0 bases and J lost 4, with 6 bases in between. CDR1 and CDR2 (germline): SEHNR, FQNEAQ (reference sequence). J is TRBJ1-1 and V is TRBV7-9, with no clear D. The clonotype was recovered from a man aged 18 to 29 in good health. Some clones in this sample may be carry-over from other donors' samples. The sequenced material came from naive CD4+ T cells from PBMCs. Regarding subset: CD45RA+ positively selected. CDR3 loop: CASSLAQFTEAFF. CDR3 sequence (DNA): TGTGCCAGCAGCTTAGCCCAGTTCACTGAAGCTTTCTTT.